The 14 T cell receptor beta chains below come from one sample, sequenced in a study of blood T cells in healthy people across ages. Together with a sample-barcoded 5' primer, a J-beta primer mix was included in a second PCR lasting about 7 to 11 cycles. TCRdb itself ran the 5' RACE reads through MiXCR, one entry per CDR3 protein. The sample yields hundreds of thousands of distinct CDR3 sequences, about 28% seen once. Input material: blood. The receptors derive from a woman of 80 years or more in good health.

This clonotype occurred many times. This chain connects TRBV6-6 to TRBJ2-4; maybe TRBD2 (6 bases). The germline V and J ends were trimmed by 0 bases and 0 bases, with 6 bases remaining between them. Germline assignment: CDR1 MNHNY and CDR2 SVGAGI (reference sequence). This CDR3 is built from 15 residues. CDR3 in amino acids: CASSYSGGAKNIQYF. The CDR3, as DNA: TGTGCCAGCAGTTACTCGGGAGGAGCCAAAAACATTCAGTACTTC.

This clonotype was seen only a few times. The gene calls are TRBV28 and TRBJ1-2; a possible D gene is TRBD1 (6 bases). CDR1 and CDR2 from the germline V gene are MDHEN and SYDVKM. The CDR3 is 16 amino acids. This CDR3 is CAIEGTGPFSNYGYTF. The CDR3 bases are TGTGCGATAGAAGGAACAGGGCCCTTCTCTAACTATGGCTACACCTTC.

Note on this clonotype: A clone one base away is much larger, so this may be a read error. The CDR3 does not close with the conserved phenylalanine or tryptophan, likely indicating a read error. The chain uses TRBV6-2 or TRBV6-3 and TRBJ2-5; D is possibly TRBD1 or TRBD2 (5 bases each). From germline, CDR1 is MNHEY and CDR2 SVGEGT. The ends were cut back, 0 bases at V and 3 bases at J, with 8 bases in the middle. This CDR3 comprises 14 residues. The CDR3 is CASSYSGTKETQYC. CDR3 sequence (DNA): TGTGCCAGCAGTTACTCCGGGACGAAAGAGACCCAGTACTGC.

This clonotype was detected ten times or more. The chain employs TRBV4-3 and TRBJ2-3; D uncertain. The CDR3 sequence is 13 residues long. Looked up from germline, CDR1 is LGHNA and CDR2 is YSLEER. The V end was cut by 5 bases, the J end by 2 bases, with 8 bases between. The CDR3 DNA is TGCGCCAGCAGCGCCCGGATCACAGATACGCAGTATTTT. Translated, it gives CASSARITDTQYF.

Of note for this clonotype: A read error may be the cause here, since a much bigger clone is one base away. The chain combines TRBV6-1 with TRBJ2-1; TRBD2 is a possible D gene (7 bases). Germline values: CDR1 MNHNS, CDR2 SASEGT. The CDR3 spans 16 residues. The chain's CDR3 is CASSGPGGLLYSEQFF. CDR3 sequence (DNA): TGTGCCAGCAGTGGACCGGGGGGCCTCCTTTACAGTGAGCAGTTCTTC.

In regard to this clonotype: This clone may be a read error of a much larger clone one base away. CDR3 nucleotides: TGTGCCAACAGTATGTACCGCGGGGCCTATGGCTACACCTTC. This codes for CANSMYRGAYGYTF. The rearrangement joins TRBV27 to TRBJ1-2, with D perhaps TRBD1 (5 bases). Germline values: CDR1 MNHEY, CDR2 SMNVEV (reference sequence). The CDR3 runs to 14 residues.

This clonotype was seen a handful of times. The chain employs TRBV20-1 and TRBJ2-2; TRBD2 is a possible D gene (7 bases). The CDR3 runs to 16 residues. Germline-derived CDR1 and CDR2 are DFQATT and SNEGSKA (reference sequence). V dropped 2 bases and J dropped 3 bases, with 16 bases sitting between them. CDR3 residues: CSARLSGGRYTGELFF. CDR3 nucleotides: TGCAGTGCTAGACTTTCGGGGGGCCGATACACCGGGGAGCTGTTTTTT.

This clonotype was picked up many times. The chain is built from TRBV7-9 and TRBJ2-7; D is undetermined. V dropped 5 bases and J dropped 2 bases, with 4 bases sitting between them. In germline, CDR1 is SEHNR, CDR2 FQNEAQ (reference sequence). The CDR3 sequence is 11 residues long. CDR3 coding DNA: TGTGCCAGCAGCGCAACCTACGAGCAGTACTTC. The encoded protein is CASSATYEQYF.

Comment on this clonotype: This may arise from a read error, as a much more abundant clone is one base away. The chain uses TRBV20-1 and TRBJ1-2; D is ambiguous. CDR1 and CDR2 (germline): DFQATT, SNEGSKA (reference sequence). This CDR3 is built from 14 residues. Written as DNA, the CDR3 is TGCAGTGCTAGAGAGGGGAGTCTGAGCTATAGCTACACCTTC. This translates into CSAREGSLSYSYTF.

The chain combines TRBV12-3 or TRBV12-4 with TRBJ1-4; D gene uncertain. V lost 2 bases to trimming and J lost 4 bases, with 11 bases between them. The CDR3 loop spans 15 amino acids. The CDR3 loop is CASSLPTVYNEKLFF. The CDR3 bases are TGTGCCAGCAGTTTACCAACAGTGTATAATGAAAAACTGTTTTTT.

This clonotype was detected many times. This chain links TRBV12-3 or TRBV12-4 with TRBJ1-4; D not resolved. V lost 3 bases and J lost 8, with 7 bases in between. The CDR3 loop spans 12 amino acids. As DNA, the CDR3 is TGTGCCAGCAGTTTGAGGTTGGAAAAACTGTTTTTT. It encodes CASSLRLEKLFF.

This clonotype was detected ten times or more. The chain uses TRBV18 and TRBJ2-7, with TRBD1 matching 7 bases. CDR3 length equals 16 residues. With 0 bases clipped from V and 3 bases from J, the junction kept 8 bases outside the gene matches. Per the germline V gene, CDR1 is KGHSH and CDR2 is LQKENI. The CDR3 DNA sequence: TGTGCCAGCTCACCACCGACTGGGTCAGGGGGCTACGAGCAGTACTTC. Encoded protein: CASSPPTGSGGYEQYF.

This clonotype was counted only a few times. V gene TRBV21-1 combines with J gene TRBJ2-2. TRBV21-1 is a listed pseudogene. This CDR3 contains 17 residues. The CDR3, as DNA: TGTGCCAGCAGCAAAAAGGGTCGGCAGCTGAACACCGGGGAGCTGTTTTTT. Translated: CASSKKGRQLNTGELFF.

This chain links TRBV4-2 with TRBJ2-1; D gene unclear. This CDR3 has 16 residues. Trimming took off 0 bases at V and 0 bases at J, with 9 bases between the two ends. Germline values: CDR1 LGHNA, CDR2 YNFKEQ. This CDR3 reads CASSQDVRSSYNEQFF. The DNA of the CDR3 is TGTGCCAGCAGCCAAGATGTAAGGAGCTCCTACAATGAGCAGTTCTTC.